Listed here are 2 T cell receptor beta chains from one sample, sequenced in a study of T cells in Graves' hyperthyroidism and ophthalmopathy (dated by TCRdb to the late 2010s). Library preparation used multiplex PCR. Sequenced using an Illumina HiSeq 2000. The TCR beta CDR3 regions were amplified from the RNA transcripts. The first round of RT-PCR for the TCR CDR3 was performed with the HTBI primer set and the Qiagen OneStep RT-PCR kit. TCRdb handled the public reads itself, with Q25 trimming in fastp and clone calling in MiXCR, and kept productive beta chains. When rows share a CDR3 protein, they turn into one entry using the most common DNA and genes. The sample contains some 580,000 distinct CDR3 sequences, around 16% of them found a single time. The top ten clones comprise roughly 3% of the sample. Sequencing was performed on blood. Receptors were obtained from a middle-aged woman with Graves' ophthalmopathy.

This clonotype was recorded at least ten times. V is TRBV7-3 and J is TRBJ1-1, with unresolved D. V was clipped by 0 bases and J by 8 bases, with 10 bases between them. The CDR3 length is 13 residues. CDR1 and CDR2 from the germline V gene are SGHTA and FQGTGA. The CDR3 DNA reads TGTGCCAGCAGCTTAACAGGGCCGGGGGAAGCTTTCTTT. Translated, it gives CASSLTGPGEAFF.

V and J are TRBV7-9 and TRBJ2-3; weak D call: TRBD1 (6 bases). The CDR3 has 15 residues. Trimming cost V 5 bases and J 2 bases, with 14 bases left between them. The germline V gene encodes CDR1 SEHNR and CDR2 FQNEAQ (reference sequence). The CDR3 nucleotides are TGTGCCAGCAGCCTCCGGGACACTGACACAGATACGCAGTATTTT. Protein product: CASSLRDTDTDTQYF.